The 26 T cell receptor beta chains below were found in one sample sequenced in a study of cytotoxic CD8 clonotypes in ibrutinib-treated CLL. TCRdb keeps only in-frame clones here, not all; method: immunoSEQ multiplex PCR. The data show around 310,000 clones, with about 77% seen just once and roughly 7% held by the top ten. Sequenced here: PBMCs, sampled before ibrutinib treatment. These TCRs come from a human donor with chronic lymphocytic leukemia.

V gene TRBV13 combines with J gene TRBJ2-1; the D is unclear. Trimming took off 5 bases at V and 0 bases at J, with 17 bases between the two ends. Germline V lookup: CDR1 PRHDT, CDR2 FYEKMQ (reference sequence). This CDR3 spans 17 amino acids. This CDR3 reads CASSPPPSRRSYNEQFF. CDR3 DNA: TGTGCCAGCAGCCCGCCCCCCAGTAGACGCTCCTACAATGAGCAGTTCTTC.

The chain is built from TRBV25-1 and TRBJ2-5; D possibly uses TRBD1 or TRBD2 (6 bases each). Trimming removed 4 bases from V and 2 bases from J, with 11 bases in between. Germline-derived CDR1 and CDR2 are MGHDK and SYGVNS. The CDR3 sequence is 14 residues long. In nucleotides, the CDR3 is TGTGCCAGCAGTGGCGGAGGGGGACAAGAGACCCAGTACTTC. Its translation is CASSGGGGQETQYF.

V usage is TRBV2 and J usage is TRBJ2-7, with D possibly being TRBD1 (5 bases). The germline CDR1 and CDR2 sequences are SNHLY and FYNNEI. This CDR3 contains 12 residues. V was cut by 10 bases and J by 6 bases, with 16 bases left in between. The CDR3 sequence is CATNKGRAEQYF. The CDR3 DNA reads TGTGCCACCAATAAAGGCAGGGCCGAGCAGTACTTC. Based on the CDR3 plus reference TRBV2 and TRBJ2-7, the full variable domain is EPEVTQTPSHQVTQMGQEVILRCVPISNHLYFYWYRQILGQKVEFLVSFYNNEISEKSEIFDDQFSVERPDGSNFTLKIRSTKLEDSAMYFCATNKGRAEQYFGPGTRLTVT.

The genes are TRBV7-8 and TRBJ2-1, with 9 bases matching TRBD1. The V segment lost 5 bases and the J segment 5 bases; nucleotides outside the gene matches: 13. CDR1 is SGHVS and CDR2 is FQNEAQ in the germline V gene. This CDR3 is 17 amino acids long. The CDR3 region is CASSQGSGTGFNNEQFF. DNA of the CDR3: TGTGCCAGCAGCCAAGGTTCCGGGACAGGGTTCAACAATGAGCAGTTCTTC. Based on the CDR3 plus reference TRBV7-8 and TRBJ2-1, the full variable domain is GAGVSQSPRYKVAKRGQDVALRCDPISGHVSLFWYQQALGQGPEFLTYFQNEAQLDKSGLPSDRFFAERPEGSVSTLKIQRTQQEDSAVYLCASSQGSGTGFNNEQFFGPGTRLTVL.

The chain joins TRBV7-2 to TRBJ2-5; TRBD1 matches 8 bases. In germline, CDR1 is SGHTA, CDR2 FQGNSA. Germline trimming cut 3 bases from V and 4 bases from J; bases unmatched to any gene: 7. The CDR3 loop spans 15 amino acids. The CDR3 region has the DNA TGTGCCAGCAGCTTTGACAGGGGCCCCATAGAGACCCAGTACTTC. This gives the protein CASSFDRGPIETQYF. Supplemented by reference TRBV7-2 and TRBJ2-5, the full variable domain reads GAGVSQSPSNKVTEKGKDVELRCDPISGHTALYWYRQSLGQGLEFLIYFQGNSAPDKSGLPSDRFSAERTGGSVSTLTIQRTQQEDSAVYLCASSFDRGPIETQYFGPGTRLLVL.

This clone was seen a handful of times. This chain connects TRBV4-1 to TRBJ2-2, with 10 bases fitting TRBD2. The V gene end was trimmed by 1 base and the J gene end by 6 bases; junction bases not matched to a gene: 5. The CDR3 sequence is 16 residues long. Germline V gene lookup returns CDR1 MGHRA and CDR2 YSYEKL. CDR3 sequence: CASSQGPSGSAGELFF. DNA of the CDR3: TGCGCCAGCAGCCAAGGTCCTAGCGGGAGTGCCGGGGAGCTGTTTTTT.

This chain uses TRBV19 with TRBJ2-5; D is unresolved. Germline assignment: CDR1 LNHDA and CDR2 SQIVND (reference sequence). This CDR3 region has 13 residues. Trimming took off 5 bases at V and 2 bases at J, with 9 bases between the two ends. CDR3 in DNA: TGTGCCAGTAGTGGGCTCAGGCAAGAGACCCAGTACTTC. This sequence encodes CASSGLRQETQYF. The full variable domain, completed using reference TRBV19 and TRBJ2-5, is DGGITQSPKYLFRKEGQNVTLSCEQNLNHDAMYWYRQDPGQGLRLIYYSQIVNDFQKGDIAEGYSVSREKKESFPLTVTSAQKNPTAFYLCASSGLRQETQYFGPGTRLLVL.

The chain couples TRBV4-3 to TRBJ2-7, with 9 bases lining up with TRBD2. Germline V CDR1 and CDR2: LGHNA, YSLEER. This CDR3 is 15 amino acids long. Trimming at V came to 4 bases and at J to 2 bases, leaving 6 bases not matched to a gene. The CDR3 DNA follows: TGCGCCAGCAGCCGGGGGAGCGGGGGGACCTACGAGCAGTACTTC. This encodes CASSRGSGGTYEQYF.

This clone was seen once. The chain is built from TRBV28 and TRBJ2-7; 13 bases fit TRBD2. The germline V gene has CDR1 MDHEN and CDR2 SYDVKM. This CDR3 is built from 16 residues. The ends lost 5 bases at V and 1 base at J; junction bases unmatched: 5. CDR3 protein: CASSNPLAGGSYEQYF. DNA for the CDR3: TGTGCCAGCAGTAACCCACTAGCGGGAGGGTCCTACGAGCAGTACTTC.

The CDR3 sequence is CASSQVAWKEQYF. For the CDR3, the DNA is TGCGCCAGCAGCCAAGTCGCGTGGAAAGAGCAGTACTTC. The chain joins TRBV4-1 to TRBJ2-7; no clear D. V was clipped by 1 base and J by 7 bases, with 11 bases between them. This CDR3 has 13 amino acids. The germline V gene encodes CDR1 MGHRA and CDR2 YSYEKL.

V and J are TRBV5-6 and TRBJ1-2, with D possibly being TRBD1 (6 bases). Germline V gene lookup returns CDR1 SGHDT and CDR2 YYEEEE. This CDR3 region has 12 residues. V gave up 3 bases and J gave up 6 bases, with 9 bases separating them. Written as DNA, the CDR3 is TGTGCCAGCAGCTGGTACAGGGATGGCTACACCTTC. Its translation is CASSWYRDGYTF.

CDR3 DNA sequence: TGTGCCAGCTCAACAGGACAGGGGGTCGAGCAGTACTTC. Amino acid sequence: CASSTGQGVEQYF. This chain uses TRBV18 with TRBJ2-7, with 10 bases fitting TRBD1. Per the germline V gene, CDR1 is KGHSH and CDR2 is LQKENI. The CDR3 sequence is 13 residues long. V gave up 5 bases and J gave up 6 bases; unmatched junction bases: 4.

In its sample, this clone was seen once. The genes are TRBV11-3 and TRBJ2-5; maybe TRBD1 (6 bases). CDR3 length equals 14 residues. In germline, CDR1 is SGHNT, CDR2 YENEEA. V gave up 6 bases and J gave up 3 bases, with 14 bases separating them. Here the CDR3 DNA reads TGTGCCAGCAGTCCCGGGACAAATGAAGAGACCCAGTACTTC. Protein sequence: CASSPGTNEETQYF.

In DNA, the CDR3 is TGTGCCAGCAGTTACGGGGGTACGCAGTATTTT. Its translation is CASSYGGTQYF. V and J are TRBV6-6 and TRBJ2-3; either TRBD1 or TRBD2 may supply D (5 bases each). Trimming removed 2 bases from V and 8 bases from J, with 5 bases in between. Germline V lookup: CDR1 MNHNY, CDR2 SVGAGI (reference sequence). The CDR3 extends over 11 amino acids.

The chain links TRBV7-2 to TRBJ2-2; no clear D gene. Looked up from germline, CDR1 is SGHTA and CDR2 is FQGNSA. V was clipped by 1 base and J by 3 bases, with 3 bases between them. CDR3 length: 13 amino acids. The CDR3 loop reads CASSLDYTGELFF. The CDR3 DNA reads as TGTGCCAGCAGCTTAGATTACACCGGGGAGCTGTTTTTT.

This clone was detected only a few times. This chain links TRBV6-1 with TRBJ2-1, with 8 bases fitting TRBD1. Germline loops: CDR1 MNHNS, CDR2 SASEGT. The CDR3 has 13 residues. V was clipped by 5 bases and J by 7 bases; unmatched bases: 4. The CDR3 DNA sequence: TGTGCCAGCAGTCCGACAGGGGCGAATGAGCAGTTCTTC. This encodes CASSPTGANEQFF.

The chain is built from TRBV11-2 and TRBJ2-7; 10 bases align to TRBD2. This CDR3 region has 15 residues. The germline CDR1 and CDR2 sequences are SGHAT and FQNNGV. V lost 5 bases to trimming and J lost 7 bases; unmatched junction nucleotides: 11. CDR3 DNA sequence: TGTGCCAGCAGCCGCGGGCTAGCGGGAGAGTCGGAGCAGTACTTC. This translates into CASSRGLAGESEQYF.

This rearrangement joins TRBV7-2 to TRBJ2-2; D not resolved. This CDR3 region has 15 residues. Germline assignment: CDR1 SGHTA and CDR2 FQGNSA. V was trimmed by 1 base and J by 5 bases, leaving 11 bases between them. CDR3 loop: CASSLVASRTGELFF. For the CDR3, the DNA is TGTGCCAGCAGCTTAGTGGCTAGTCGGACCGGGGAGCTGTTTTTT.

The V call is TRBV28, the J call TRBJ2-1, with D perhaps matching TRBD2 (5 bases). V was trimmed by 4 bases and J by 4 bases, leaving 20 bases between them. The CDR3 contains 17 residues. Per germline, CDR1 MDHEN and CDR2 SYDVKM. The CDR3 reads CASSWFVGAVHYNEQFF. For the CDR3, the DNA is TGTGCCAGCAGTTGGTTCGTTGGAGCGGTTCATTACAATGAGCAGTTCTTC.

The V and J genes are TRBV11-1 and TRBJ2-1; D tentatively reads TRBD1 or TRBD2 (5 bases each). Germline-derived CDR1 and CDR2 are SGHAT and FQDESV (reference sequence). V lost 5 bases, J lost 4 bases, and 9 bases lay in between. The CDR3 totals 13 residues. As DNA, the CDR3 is TGTGCCAGCAGCCCCAGGGAGTACAATGAGCAGTTCTTC. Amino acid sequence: CASSPREYNEQFF.

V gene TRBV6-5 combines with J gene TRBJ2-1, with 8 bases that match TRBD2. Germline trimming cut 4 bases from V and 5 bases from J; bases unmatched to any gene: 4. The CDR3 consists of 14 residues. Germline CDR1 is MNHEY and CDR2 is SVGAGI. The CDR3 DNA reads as TGTGCCAGCAGTTGGCGGGAGGTCAACAATGAGCAGTTCTTC. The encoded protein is CASSWREVNNEQFF.

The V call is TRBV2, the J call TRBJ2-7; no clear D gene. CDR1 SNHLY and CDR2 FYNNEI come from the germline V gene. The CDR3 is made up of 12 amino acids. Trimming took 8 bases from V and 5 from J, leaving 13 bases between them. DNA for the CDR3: TGTGCCAGCTTCTGGGGTCGTAACGAGCAGTACTTC. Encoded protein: CASFWGRNEQYF.

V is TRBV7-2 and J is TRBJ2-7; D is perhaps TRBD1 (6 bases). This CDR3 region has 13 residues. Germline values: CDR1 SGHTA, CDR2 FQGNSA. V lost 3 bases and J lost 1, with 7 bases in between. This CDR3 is CASSFRGSYEQYF. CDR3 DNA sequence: TGTGCCAGCAGCTTCAGGGGTTCCTACGAGCAGTACTTC.

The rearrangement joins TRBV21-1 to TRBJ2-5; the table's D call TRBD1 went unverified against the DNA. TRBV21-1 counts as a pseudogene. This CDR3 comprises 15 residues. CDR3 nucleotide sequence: TGTGCCAGCAGCAAAGTCTACAGGACATTCGAGACCCAGTACTTC. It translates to CASSKVYRTFETQYF.

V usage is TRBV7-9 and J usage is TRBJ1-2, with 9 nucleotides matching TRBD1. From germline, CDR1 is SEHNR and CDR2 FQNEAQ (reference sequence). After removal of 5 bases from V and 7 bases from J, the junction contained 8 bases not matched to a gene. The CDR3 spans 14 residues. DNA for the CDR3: TGTGCCAGCAGCCCCTGGACAGGGGCAGGTGGCTACACCTTC. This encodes CASSPWTGAGGYTF.

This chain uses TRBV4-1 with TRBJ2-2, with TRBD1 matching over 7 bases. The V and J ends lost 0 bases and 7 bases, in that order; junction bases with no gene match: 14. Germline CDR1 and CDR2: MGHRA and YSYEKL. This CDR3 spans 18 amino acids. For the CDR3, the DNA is TGCGCCAGCAGCCAAGATGGGGGACAGCCGAGTGTGGGCGGGGAGCTGTTTTTT. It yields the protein CASSQDGGQPSVGGELFF.